The T cell receptor (beta chain) described here comes from a study of blood T cell repertoires in COVID-19 (dated by TCRdb to 2018 to 2020). As for the study more broadly: The collaborator samples originated in the United States, Italy and Spain and spanned the acute and convalescent phases of COVID-19. Samples were obtained from the ongoing ImmuneRACE study (first 160 participants) and from 1,254 subjects provided by 6 global collaborators. The dataset comprised deeply sampled blood TCRbeta repertoires from subjects exposed to, actively infected with, or recovered from COVID-19. Where HLA class I and class II types were available, the types were taken from metadata supplied by the sample provider, not from assay-based typing. The repertoires were released in a freely available public database meant as a resource for research on the immune response to SARS-CoV-2. A de-identified subject ID, COVID-19 status, age in years and sex were almost always included in the sample metadata. The prospective study material was composed of cDNA or gDNA derived from T cells, B-cell-depleted T cells, or PBMCs.

A remark on this clone: Its antigen target is currently unknown. The record has no base qualities; no much larger clone is one base away.

TCRbeta CDR3 regions were amplified from genomic DNA using the immunoSEQ Assay, a bias-controlled multiplex PCR. Per the authors' processing: The number of nucleated cells in each sample was estimated from the amplification of reference gene primers within the assay. Sequence reads were collapsed and filtered to measure the absolute abundance of every unique TCRbeta CDR3 rearrangement. Productive Simpson clonality was computed per sample as the square root of Simpson's diversity index over productive rearrangements. Here the immuneACCESS table is served through TCRdb, limited to in-frame sequences with V and J called. Missing clones are a known gap in these copies; in checked studies unresolved V genes cover under half, and the rest lacks a known reason. The V and J calls and clone size were taken over from that table, and D and trimming were inferred from the DNA. This sample has under 200,000 clones in its table, and 82% of those were observed once. 4% to 6.5% of the sample comes from the top ten.

In the prospective study, participants were about 18 to 89 years old, resided in approximately 22 geographic areas of the United States, and were enrolled through a virtual design. To assign participants to cohorts, the prospective study relied on clinical history that participants themselves reported in a screening survey and a study questionnaire. In the prospective study, whole blood, serum and a nasopharyngeal or oropharyngeal swab were collected from each participant by mobile phlebotomists. Participants in the prospective study had the option to provide additional blood draws and questionnaires over a 2-month period. Prospective study blood samples were shipped either frozen or at room temperature before DNA extraction. Study-wide conclusions, independent of this receptor: The quantity of clinical and demographic metadata differed by source and by participant and was supplied without curation.

Deletion took 6 bases off V and 2 bases off J, with a span of 20 bases between the germline ends. CDR1 and CDR2 are read off the germline V gene (reference sequence) as LGHDT and YNNKEL. The CDR3 contains 16 residues, cysteine and phenylalanine counted. The entry retains the CDR3 DNA only, 48 bases that are in frame from base 1. The rearrangement combines TRBV3-1 (or the pseudogene TRBV3-2) with TRBJ2-7, with TRBD2 tentatively as D gene (6 bases match). Sequencing used PBMCs or T cells enriched from blood (not recorded which). The sequence derives from a woman aged 55-70 years with acute COVID-19. The CDR3 is CASSPLALWGAYEQYF. The DNA sequence follows: TGTGCCAGCAGTCCCCTGGCCCTCTGGGGGGCCTACGAGCAGTACTTC.